This TCR beta chain was recorded in a study of CD8 T cells in Susac syndrome. CDR1 and CDR2 from the germline V gene are WNHNN and SYGVQD (reference sequence). There are 16 residues in the CDR3. Sequencing of TCR beta covered CD8+ and CD4+ T cells obtained from blood. The multiple sclerosis controls comprised treatment-naive patients whose relapsing-remitting disease was stable or active. Turning to this clonotype: Relative to the germline gene, one junction end is altered; a read error may explain this.

An input of roughly 0.45 to 1 ug of RNA was subjected to reverse transcription using random hexamers. A multiplex approach, immunoSEQ multiplex PCR, amplified TCR beta CDR3 across 54 Vbeta and 13 Jbeta. TCRdb reprocessed the immunoSEQ multiplex PCR reads via MiXCR and lists one record per CDR3 protein. This sample has around 270,000 distinct CDR3 sequences, with roughly 85% found just once. The clonotype comes from a human donor with multiple sclerosis. The chain uses TRBV10-1 and TRBJ2-5; perhaps TRBD2 as D (5 bases). The sequenced sample consisted of CD8+ T cells from PBMCs. In nucleotides, the CDR3 is TGCGCCAGCGGTGAGGGTCCCGAACGGGGTCAAGAGACCCAGTACTTC. It yields the protein CASGEGPERGQETQYF.